The T cell receptor (beta chain) described here comes from a study of T cell responses to AZD1222 COVID-19 vaccine. Study observations and caveats: Elevations in Spike-specific TCR breadth and depth followed administration of two AZD1222 doses. Among AZD1222 vaccinees, only six were seropositive at baseline. White British donors predominated, females outnumbered males, and clonal diversity was possibly underestimated. Repertoire collection took place solely once the T cell response had peaked.

Only in-frame clones appear in the TCRdb table, and some are missing; sequencing was by immunoSEQ multiplex PCR. This repertoire shows 90,000 to 150,000 clones, about 88% found once; its top ten account for 2% to 3%. Concerning this clone: Its specificity is not known.

The sample here was peripheral blood, taken on day 0 of AZD1222 vaccination. The sequence came from an adult in good health.

CDR3 coding DNA: TGTGCCAGTAGTGCCCAAGGGCATAGCGAGCAGTACTTC. Encoded protein: CASSAQGHSEQYF. V usage is TRBV19 and J usage is TRBJ2-7; the D is unclear. V dropped 5 bases and J dropped 6 bases, with 14 bases sitting between them. Germline-derived CDR1 and CDR2 are LNHDA and SQIVND (reference sequence). The CDR3 has 13 amino acids.